This T cell receptor (beta chain) was sequenced during a study of CD8 T cells in Susac syndrome. The V segment lost 6 bases and the J segment 3 bases; nucleotides outside the gene matches: 10. CDR3 length: 16 residues. The authors reverse transcribed about 0.5 to 1 ug RNA with random hexamers. A single record per CDR3 protein comes from TCRdb applying MiXCR to the immunoSEQ multiplex PCR reads. The table lists approximately 170,000 distinct CDR3 sequences, approximately 94% of them singletons. Material for sequencing was CD4+ T cells from PBMCs. This rearrangement joins TRBV12-3 or TRBV12-4 to TRBJ1-5; 8 bases map to TRBD1. The sequence was collected from a human donor with multiple sclerosis. The DNA of the CDR3 is TGTGCCAGCAGCCGTCCCGGGACAGGACCCAATCAGCCCCAGCATTTT. It is translated as CASSRPGTGPNQPQHF.